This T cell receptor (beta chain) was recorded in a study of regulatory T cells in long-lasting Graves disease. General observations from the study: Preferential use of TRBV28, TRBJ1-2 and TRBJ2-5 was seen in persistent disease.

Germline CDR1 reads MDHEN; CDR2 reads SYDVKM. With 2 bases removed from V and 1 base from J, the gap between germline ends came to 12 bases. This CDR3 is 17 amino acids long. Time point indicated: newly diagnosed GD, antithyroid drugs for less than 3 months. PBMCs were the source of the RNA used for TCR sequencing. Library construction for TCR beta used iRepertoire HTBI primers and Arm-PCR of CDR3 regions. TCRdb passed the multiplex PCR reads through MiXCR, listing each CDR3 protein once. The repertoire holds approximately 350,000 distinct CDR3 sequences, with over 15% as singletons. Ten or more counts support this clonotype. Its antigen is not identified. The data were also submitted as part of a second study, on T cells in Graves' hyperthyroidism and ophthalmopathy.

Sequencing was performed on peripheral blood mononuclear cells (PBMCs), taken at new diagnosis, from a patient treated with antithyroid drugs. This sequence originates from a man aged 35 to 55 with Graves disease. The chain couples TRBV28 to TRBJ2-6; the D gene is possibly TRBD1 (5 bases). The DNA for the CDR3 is TGTGCCAGCAGTTTACGGCAGGGAAAATCTGGGGCCAACGTCCTGACTTTC. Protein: CASSLRQGKSGANVLTF.